This is a list of T cell receptor beta chains from one sample in a study of blood T cell repertoires in COVID-19. The repertoire was sequenced with immunoSEQ multiplex PCR; TCRdb's copy has only in-frame clones and lacks some. The sample yields around 500,000 clones, over 75% seen once. The sequenced material came from PBMCs or T cells enriched from blood (not recorded which). These TCRs come from a woman in her thirties or forties who had recovered from COVID-19. Both conserved end residues are part of each CDR3. D genes are given only for firm matches. Rows give clone size only sometimes, using once, few, many, or a class for an expanded clone.

CDR3 protein	CDR3 DNA	J gene	clone size	CDR3 length	D gene	V gene
CASSLSGTRTSYEQYF	TGTGCCAGCAGTTTATCCGGTACTAGAACCTCCTACGAGCAGTACTTC	TRBJ2-7	-	16	-	TRBV27
CASSLEGLGLAYEQYF	TGTGCCAGCAGCTTAGAAGGCTTGGGACTAGCCTACGAGCAGTACTTC	TRBJ2-7	-	16	TRBD2	TRBV7-8
CASSLDGVRNEQFF	TGTGCCAGCAGCTTAGACGGTGTGAGGAATGAGCAGTTCTTC	TRBJ2-1	-	14	-	TRBV11-3
CASSLEAGSSYNEQFF	TGTGCCAGCAGCTTGGAGGCGGGAAGCTCCTACAATGAGCAGTTCTTC	TRBJ2-1	few	16	-	TRBV5-4
CASSSGLAGDTQYF	TGTGCCAGCAGTTCGGGACTAGCGGGGGATACGCAGTATTTT	TRBJ2-3	-	14	TRBD2	TRBV6-2/TRBV6-3
CASSYPGQGGTDTQYF	TGTGCCAGCAGTTACCCCGGACAGGGGGGCACAGATACGCAGTATTTT	TRBJ2-3	-	16	TRBD1	TRBV6-6
CASIPALGVNQPQHF	TGTGCCAGCATTCCTGCCCTAGGGGTCAATCAGCCCCAGCATTTT	TRBJ1-5	-	15	-	TRBV28
CASSESLPYEQYF	TGTGCCAGCAGTGAATCGCTACCCTACGAGCAGTACTTC	TRBJ2-7	few	13	-	TRBV6-1
CSASRRERSYNEQFF	TGCAGTGCTAGTCGGCGGGAGAGAAGCTACAATGAGCAGTTCTTC	TRBJ2-1	-	15	TRBD2	TRBV20-1
CASSTGTSGSTYEQYF	TGTGCCAGTAGTACCGGGACTAGCGGGAGTACATACGAGCAGTACTTC	TRBJ2-7	-	16	TRBD2	TRBV19
CASLPGDQSTEAFF	TGTGCCAGCCTGCCAGGGGATCAGAGTACTGAAGCTTTCTTT	TRBJ1-1	once	14	-	TRBV19
CASSRTQGRGRETQYF	TGTGCCAGCAGCAGAACGCAGGGAAGGGGTCGGGAGACCCAGTACTTC	TRBJ2-5	once	16	-	TRBV5-8
CATSAGVSNQPQHF	TGTGCCACCAGTGCCGGGGTTAGCAATCAGCCCCAGCATTTT	TRBJ1-5	-	14	-	TRBV24-1
CASSFGTSGSRFPGELFF	TGCGCCAGCAGCTTTGGGACTAGCGGGAGTCGTTTCCCCGGGGAGCTGTTTTTT	TRBJ2-2	-	18	TRBD2	TRBV5-1
CASSLGLGGSYEQYF	TGTGCCAGCAGCTTAGGTTTGGGGGGCTCCTACGAGCAGTACTTC	TRBJ2-7	few	15	-	TRBV7-2
CASSLGSGRTDTQYF	TGCGCCAGCAGCTTGGGGAGCGGGAGAACAGATACGCAGTATTTT	TRBJ2-3	-	15	TRBD2	TRBV5-1
CASSAGTSGTDTQYF	TGCGCCAGCAGCGCCGGGACTAGCGGAACAGATACGCAGTATTTT	TRBJ2-3	-	15	TRBD2	TRBV5-1
CASSPNFGGASGADTQYF	TGTGCCAGCAGCCCGAATTTTGGAGGGGCCAGCGGGGCAGATACGCAGTATTTT	TRBJ2-3	-	18	TRBD2	TRBV7-7
CASSLGQSYEQYF	TGCGCCAGCAGCTTGGGACAGTCCTACGAGCAGTACTTC	TRBJ2-7	-	13	-	TRBV5-1
CASSEGLAGNTGELFF	TGTGCCAGCAGCGAGGGACTAGCGGGAAACACCGGGGAGCTGTTTTTT	TRBJ2-2	-	16	TRBD2	TRBV9
CASSSQGNYGYTF	TGTGCCAGCAGCTCACAGGGGAACTATGGCTACACCTTC	TRBJ1-2	-	13	TRBD1	TRBV11-2
CASSPRDRGNTEAFF	TGTGCCAGTAGTCCCCGGGACAGGGGGAACACTGAAGCTTTCTTT	TRBJ1-1	-	15	TRBD1	TRBV19
CSVEIPITGNTEAFF	TGCAGCGTTGAGATACCCATCACGGGGAACACTGAAGCTTTCTTT	TRBJ1-1	once	15	-	TRBV29-1